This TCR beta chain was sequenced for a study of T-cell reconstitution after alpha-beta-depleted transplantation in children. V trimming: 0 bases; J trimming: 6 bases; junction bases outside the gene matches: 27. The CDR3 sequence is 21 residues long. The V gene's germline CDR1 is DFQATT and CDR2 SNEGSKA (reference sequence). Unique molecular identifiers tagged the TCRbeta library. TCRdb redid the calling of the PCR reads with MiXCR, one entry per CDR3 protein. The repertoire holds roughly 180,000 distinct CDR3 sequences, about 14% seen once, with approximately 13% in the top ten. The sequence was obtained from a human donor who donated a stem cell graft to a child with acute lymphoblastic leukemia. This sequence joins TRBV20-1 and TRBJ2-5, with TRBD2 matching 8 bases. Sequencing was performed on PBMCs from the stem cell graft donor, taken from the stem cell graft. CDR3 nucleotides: TGCAGTGCTAGAGATTCGTTATTCTTGGACCCTTCAGCGGGAGCTGTGAAGACCCAGTACTTC. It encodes CSARDSLFLDPSAGAVKTQYF.